These T cell receptor beta chains were read from a single sample in a study of blood T cell repertoires in COVID-19. TCRdb keeps only in-frame clones here, not all; method: immunoSEQ multiplex PCR. Altogether 310,000 or so clones are present, roughly 89% being singletons, with the ten largest covering about 1.8%. The source material was PBMCs or T cells enriched from blood (not recorded which). These receptors all stem from a woman aged 18-35 years with acute COVID-19. CDR3s include the opening cysteine and the closing phenylalanine or tryptophan. The order of the fields is V gene, J gene, clone size, D gene, CDR3 DNA, CDR3 protein. The D gene is left open where the match is weak. Rows may omit the clone size; those that give it use once, few, many or a size class.

>TRBV3-1/TRBV3-2|TRBJ2-7|NA|NA
TGTGCCAGCAGCCAAGGGCTCAGCTCCTACGAGCAGTACTTC
CASSQGLSSYEQYF
>TRBV7-9|TRBJ2-1|NA|NA
TGTGCCAGCAGCTTAGCGGAGAGGGCCTACAATGAGCAGTTCTTC
CASSLAERAYNEQFF
>TRBV9|TRBJ1-3|NA|NA
TGTGCCAGCAGCGTAGAGTGGGGGGACACCATATATTTT
CASSVEWGDTIYF
>TRBV28|TRBJ1-3|NA|NA
TGTGCCAGCACCCCCGGGGGGACTCCTGGAAACACCATATATTTT
CASTPGGTPGNTIYF
>TRBV5-6|TRBJ1-1|NA|TRBD1
TGTGCCAGCAGCTCCCACGGGACAGGGCTGAACACTGAAGCTTTCTTT
CASSSHGTGLNTEAFF
>TRBV5-5|TRBJ1-1|NA|NA
TGTGCCAGCAGCGCGGGCTTTTCGAACACTGAAGCTTTCTTT
CASSAGFSNTEAFF
>TRBV4-3|TRBJ1-5|NA|NA
TGCGCCAGCAGCCAAGATCTCGGTGACAATCAGCCCCAGCATTTT
CASSQDLGDNQPQHF
>TRBV6-5|TRBJ1-5|NA|TRBD1
TGTGCCAGCAGACAGACAGGGTTTCTCAATCAGCCCCAGCATTTT
CASRQTGFLNQPQHF
>TRBV10-1|TRBJ2-2|NA|TRBD1
TGCGCCAGCAGTGTAGGACAGGCTAACACCGGGGAGCTGTTTTTT
CASSVGQANTGELFF
>TRBV7-9|TRBJ2-5|NA|TRBD1
TGTGCCAGCAGCATTAAAAAACAGGGGTGGGAGACCCAGTACTTC
CASSIKKQGWETQYF
>TRBV18|TRBJ2-7|NA|TRBD1
TGTGCCAGCTCACCCGGACAGGGGACCGCCTACGAGCAGTACTTC
CASSPGQGTAYEQYF
>TRBV7-8|TRBJ2-1|NA|TRBD2
TGTGCCAGCAGCTACGGACTAGCGGGATTACCGTGGGACAATGAGCAGTTCTTC
CASSYGLAGLPWDNEQFF
>TRBV11-2|TRBJ2-7|few|NA
TGTGCCAGCAGCACGGGGGTGCACTACGAGCAGTACTTC
CASSTGVHYEQYF
>TRBV24-1|TRBJ2-3|NA|NA
TGTGCCACCAGTGATTTGGTGGGGGCGGGAGATACGCAGTATTTT
CATSDLVGAGDTQYF
>TRBV5-4|TRBJ2-3|once|NA
TGTGCCAGCAGCTTGGAGCGGGCTAGCACAGATACGCAGTATTTT
CASSLERASTDTQYF
>TRBV5-4|TRBJ2-2|NA|TRBD2
TGTGCCAGCAGCTTGGGGGACTGGGCTAGCGGGACCGGGGAGCTGTTTTTT
CASSLGDWASGTGELFF
>TRBV7-3|TRBJ2-3|NA|NA
TGTGCCAGCAGCTTAACCCAGACTAGCACAGATACGCAGTATTTT
CASSLTQTSTDTQYF
>TRBV6-5|TRBJ1-2|NA|TRBD1
TGTGCCAGCAGCAGGGGGAACTATGGCTACACCTTC
CASSRGNYGYTF
>TRBV5-1|TRBJ2-2|NA|NA
TGCGCCAGCAGCTTGGGCCGGTCCGACACCGGGGAGCTGTTTTTT
CASSLGRSDTGELFF
>TRBV28|TRBJ2-2|NA|NA
TGTGCCAGCAGTTTGCTAGCGCTCAACACCGGGGAGCTGTTTTTT
CASSLLALNTGELFF
>TRBV7-8|TRBJ2-1|NA|NA
TGTGCCAGCAGCTTGAGGCTTCAGGGGTACAATGAGCAGTTCTTC
CASSLRLQGYNEQFF
>TRBV11-2|TRBJ2-3|NA|NA
TGTGCCAGCAGCCCAAACGACCCCTCCGGGAGCACAGATACGCAGTATTTT
CASSPNDPSGSTDTQYF
>TRBV7-2|TRBJ1-6|few|NA
TGTGCCAGCAGCTTACAGGGGCTGAATTCACCCCTCCACTTT
CASSLQGLNSPLHF
>TRBV2|TRBJ2-1|NA|TRBD2
TGTGCCAGCCGCCGGCTAGCGGGAGTATTTGAGCAGTTCTTC
CASRRLAGVFEQFF
>TRBV19|TRBJ2-1|NA|TRBD2
TGTGCCAGTAGTGGGTATCTCTTTTCGCGGGAGAATAGGGATGAGCAGTTCTTC
CASSGYLFSRENRDEQFF